This TCR beta chain was captured by sequencing in a study of cytomegalovirus exposure and HLA in healthy donors. Points on this clone: No antigen is known for it.

Overall study results and limits: Researchers counted around 170 TCR beta chains as cytomegalovirus-associated. A later analysis, which compared TCR beta chains of equal frequency, found the HLA-associated ones more clonally expanded.

PCR amplification relied on 60 Vbeta primers (plus 13 Jbeta primers). TCRdb keeps only in-frame clones here, not all; method: immunoSEQ multiplex PCR. Of around 120,000 clones listed, around 83% are singletons. This receptor was identified in a human donor in good health. Sequences were obtained from PBMCs.

In DNA form, the CDR3 reads TGCGCCAGCAGCCAACCCAGCGAGACTTTCTACGAGCAGTACTTC. Translation: CASSQPSETFYEQYF. The chain links TRBV4-1 to TRBJ2-7; D remains ambiguous. Trimming took 2 bases from V and 3 from J, leaving 14 bases between them. Looked up from germline, CDR1 is MGHRA and CDR2 is YSYEKL. The CDR3 covers 15 residues.